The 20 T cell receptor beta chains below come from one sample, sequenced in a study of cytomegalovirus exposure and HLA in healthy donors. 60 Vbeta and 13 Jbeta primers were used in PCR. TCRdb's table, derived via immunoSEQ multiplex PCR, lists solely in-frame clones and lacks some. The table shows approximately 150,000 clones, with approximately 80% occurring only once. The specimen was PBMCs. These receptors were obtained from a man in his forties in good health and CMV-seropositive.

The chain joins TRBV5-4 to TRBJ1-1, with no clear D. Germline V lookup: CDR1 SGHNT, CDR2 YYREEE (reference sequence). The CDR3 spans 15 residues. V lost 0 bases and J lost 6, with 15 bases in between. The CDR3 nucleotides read TGTGCCAGCAGCTTGGCTGGGTCCCGGAGGGCTGAAGCTTTCTTT. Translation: CASSLAGSRRAEAFF.

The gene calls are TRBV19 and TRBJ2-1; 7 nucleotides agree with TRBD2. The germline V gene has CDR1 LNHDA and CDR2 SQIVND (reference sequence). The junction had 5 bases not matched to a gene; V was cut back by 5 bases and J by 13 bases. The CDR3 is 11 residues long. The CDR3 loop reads CASSWTSIQFF. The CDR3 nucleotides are TGTGCCAGTAGTTGGACTAGTATACAGTTCTTC.

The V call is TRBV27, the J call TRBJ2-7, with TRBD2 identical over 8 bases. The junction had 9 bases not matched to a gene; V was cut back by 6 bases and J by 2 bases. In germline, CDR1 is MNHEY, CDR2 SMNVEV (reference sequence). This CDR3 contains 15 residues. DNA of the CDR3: TGTGCCAGCAGACCAACCCGGGGGGGGACCTACGAGCAGTACTTC. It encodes CASRPTRGGTYEQYF.

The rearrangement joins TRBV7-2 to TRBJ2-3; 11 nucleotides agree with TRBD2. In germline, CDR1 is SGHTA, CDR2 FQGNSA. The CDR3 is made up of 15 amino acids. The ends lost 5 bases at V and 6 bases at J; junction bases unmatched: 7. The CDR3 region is CASSRTSGSWDTQYF. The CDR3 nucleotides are TGTGCCAGCAGCCGTACTAGCGGGAGTTGGGATACGCAGTATTTT.

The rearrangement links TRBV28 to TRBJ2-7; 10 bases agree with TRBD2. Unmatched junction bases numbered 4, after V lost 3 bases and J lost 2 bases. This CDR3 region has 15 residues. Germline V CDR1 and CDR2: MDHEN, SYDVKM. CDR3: CASSLSLAGTYEQYF. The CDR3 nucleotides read TGTGCCAGCAGTTTGTCACTAGCGGGAACCTACGAGCAGTACTTC.

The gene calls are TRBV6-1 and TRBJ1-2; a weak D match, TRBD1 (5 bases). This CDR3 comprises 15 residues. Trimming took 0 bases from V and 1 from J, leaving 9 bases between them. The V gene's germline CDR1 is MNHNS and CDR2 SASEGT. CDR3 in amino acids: CASSEARQFNYGYTF. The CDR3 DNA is TGTGCCAGCAGTGAAGCGAGACAGTTTAACTATGGCTACACCTTC.

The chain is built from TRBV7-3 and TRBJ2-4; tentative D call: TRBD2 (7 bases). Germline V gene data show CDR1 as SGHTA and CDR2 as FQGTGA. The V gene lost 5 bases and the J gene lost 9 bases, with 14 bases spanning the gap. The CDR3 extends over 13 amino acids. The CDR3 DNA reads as TGTGCCAGCAGCGCGACAGGCGGGGGCATTCAGTACTTC. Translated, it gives CASSATGGGIQYF.

The CDR3 sequence is CASRTDWRTDTQYF. CDR3 bases: TGTGCCAGCAGGACTGACTGGCGCACAGATACGCAGTATTTT. The chain employs TRBV6-5 and TRBJ2-3; the D is unclear. CDR1 and CDR2 from the germline V gene are MNHEY and SVGAGI. V shed 6 bases and J shed 1 base, with 11 bases lying between them. The CDR3 is 14 amino acids.

The CDR3 loop reads CASSFTGRGTQYF. As DNA, the CDR3 is TGTGCCAGCAGCTTTACGGGGAGAGGTACGCAGTATTTT. V and J are TRBV11-3 and TRBJ2-3; weak D call: TRBD2 (5 bases). Per germline, CDR1 SGHNT and CDR2 YENEEA. V lost 3 bases, J lost 8 bases, and 12 bases lay in between. The CDR3 covers 13 residues.

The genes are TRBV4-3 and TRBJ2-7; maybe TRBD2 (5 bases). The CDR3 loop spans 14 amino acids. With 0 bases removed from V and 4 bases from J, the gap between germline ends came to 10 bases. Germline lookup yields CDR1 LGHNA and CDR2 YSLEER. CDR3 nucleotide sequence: TGCGCCAGCAGCCAAGATCTCAAGCGGTACGAGCAGTACTTC. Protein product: CASSQDLKRYEQYF.

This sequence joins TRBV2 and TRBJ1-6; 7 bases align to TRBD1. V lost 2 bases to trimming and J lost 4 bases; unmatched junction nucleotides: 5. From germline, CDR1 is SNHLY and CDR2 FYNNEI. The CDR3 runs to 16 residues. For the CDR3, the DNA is TGTGCCAGCAGTGAACCCACAGGGGCGTATAATTCACCCCTCCACTTT. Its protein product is CASSEPTGAYNSPLHF. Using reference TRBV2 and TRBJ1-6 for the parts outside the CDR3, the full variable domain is EPEVTQTPSHQVTQMGQEVILRCVPISNHLYFYWYRQILGQKVEFLVSFYNNEISEKSEIFDDQFSVERPDGSNFTLKIRSTKLEDSAMYFCASSEPTGAYNSPLHFGNGTRLTVT.

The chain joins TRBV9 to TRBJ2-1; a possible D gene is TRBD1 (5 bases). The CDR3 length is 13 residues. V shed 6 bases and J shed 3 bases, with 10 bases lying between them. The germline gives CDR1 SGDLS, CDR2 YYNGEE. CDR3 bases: TGTGCCAGCAATCGAGACAGCTACAATGAGCAGTTCTTC. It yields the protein CASNRDSYNEQFF.

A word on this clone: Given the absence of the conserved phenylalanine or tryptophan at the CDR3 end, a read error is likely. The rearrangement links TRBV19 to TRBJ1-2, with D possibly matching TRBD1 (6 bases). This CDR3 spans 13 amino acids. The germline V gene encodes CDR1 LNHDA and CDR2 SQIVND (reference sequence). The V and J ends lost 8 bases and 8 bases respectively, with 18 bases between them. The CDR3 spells CASLGGNGGGYTL. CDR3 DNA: TGTGCCAGTTTGGGGGGGAATGGGGGCGGCTACACCTTA.

The CDR3 coding sequence is TGTGCCAGCAGCTTAGGCAGATTAGAGACCCAGTACTTC. It yields the protein CASSLGRLETQYF. The gene calls are TRBV7-9 and TRBJ2-5; D remains ambiguous. Looked up from germline, CDR1 is SEHNR and CDR2 is FQNEAQ (reference sequence). The V and J ends lost 1 base and 4 bases respectively, with 7 bases between them. The CDR3 extends over 13 amino acids.

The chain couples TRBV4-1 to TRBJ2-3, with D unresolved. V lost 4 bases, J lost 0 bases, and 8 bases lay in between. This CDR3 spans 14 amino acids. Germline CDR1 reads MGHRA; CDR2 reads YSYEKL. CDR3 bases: TGCGCCAGCAGCCTCCAAGCGAGCACAGATACGCAGTATTTT. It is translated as CASSLQASTDTQYF.

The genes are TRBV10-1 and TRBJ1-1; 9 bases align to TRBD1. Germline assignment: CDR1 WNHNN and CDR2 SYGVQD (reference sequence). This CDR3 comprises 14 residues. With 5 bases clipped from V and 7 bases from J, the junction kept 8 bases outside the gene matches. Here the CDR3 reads CASSSGQGHFEAFF. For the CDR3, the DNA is TGCGCCAGCAGTTCGGGACAGGGACACTTTGAAGCTTTCTTT.

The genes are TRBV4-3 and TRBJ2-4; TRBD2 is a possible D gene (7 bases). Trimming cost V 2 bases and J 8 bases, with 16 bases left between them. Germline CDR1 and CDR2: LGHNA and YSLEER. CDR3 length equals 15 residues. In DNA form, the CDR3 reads TGCGCCAGCAGCCAATCGCCCCTAGGGGGGGACATTCAGTACTTC. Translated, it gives CASSQSPLGGDIQYF.

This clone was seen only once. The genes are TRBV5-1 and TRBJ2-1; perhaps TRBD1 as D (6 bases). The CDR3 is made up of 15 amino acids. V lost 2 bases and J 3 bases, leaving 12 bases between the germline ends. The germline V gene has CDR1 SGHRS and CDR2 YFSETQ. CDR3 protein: CASSLQGRNYNEQFF. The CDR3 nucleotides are TGCGCCAGCAGCTTACAGGGTAGGAACTACAATGAGCAGTTCTTC. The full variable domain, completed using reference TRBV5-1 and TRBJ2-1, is KAGVTQTPRYLIKTRGQQVTLSCSPISGHRSVSWYQQTPGQGLQFLFEYFSETQRNKGNFPGRFSGRQFSNSRSEMNVSTLELGDSALYLCASSLQGRNYNEQFFGPGTRLTVL.

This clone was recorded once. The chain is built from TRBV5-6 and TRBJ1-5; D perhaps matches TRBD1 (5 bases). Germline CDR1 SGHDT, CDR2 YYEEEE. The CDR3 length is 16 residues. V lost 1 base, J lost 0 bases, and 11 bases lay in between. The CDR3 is CASSLRGGNSNQPQHF. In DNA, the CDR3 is TGTGCCAGCAGCTTGCGGGGGGGGAATAGCAATCAGCCCCAGCATTTT.

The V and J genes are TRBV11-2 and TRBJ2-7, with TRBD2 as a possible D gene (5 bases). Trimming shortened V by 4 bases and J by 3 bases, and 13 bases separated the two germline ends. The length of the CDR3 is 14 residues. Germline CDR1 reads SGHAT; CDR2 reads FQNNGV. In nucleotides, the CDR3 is TGTGCCAGCAGCTCCAGAATTACTAGCTACGAGCAGTACTTC. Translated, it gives CASSSRITSYEQYF.